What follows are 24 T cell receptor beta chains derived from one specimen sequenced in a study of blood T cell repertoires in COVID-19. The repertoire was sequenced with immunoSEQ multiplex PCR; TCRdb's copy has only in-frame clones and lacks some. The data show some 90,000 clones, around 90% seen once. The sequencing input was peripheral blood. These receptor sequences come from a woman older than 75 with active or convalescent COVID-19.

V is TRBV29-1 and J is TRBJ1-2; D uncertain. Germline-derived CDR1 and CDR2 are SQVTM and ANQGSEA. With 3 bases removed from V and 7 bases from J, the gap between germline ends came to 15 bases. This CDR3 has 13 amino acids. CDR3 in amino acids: CSVDIRRGGGYTF. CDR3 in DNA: TGCAGCGTTGATATTCGTCGAGGTGGTGGCTACACCTTC. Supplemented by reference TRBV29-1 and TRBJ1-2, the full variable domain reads SAVISQKPSRDICQRGTSLTIQCQVDSQVTMMFWYRQQPGQSLTLIATANQGSEATYESGFVIDKFPISRPNLTFSTLTVSNMSPEDSSIYLCSVDIRRGGGYTFGSGTRLTVV.

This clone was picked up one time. CDR3 sequence reads: CASSELGHLGEQYF. Here the CDR3 DNA reads TGTGCCAGCAGTGAATTGGGACACCTCGGCGAGCAGTACTTC. The chain employs TRBV6-1 and TRBJ2-7; D perhaps matches TRBD1 (6 bases). Germline V gene sequence: CDR1 MNHNS, CDR2 SASEGT. CDR3 length equals 14 residues. Trimming took off 2 bases at V and 6 bases at J, with 14 bases between the two ends.

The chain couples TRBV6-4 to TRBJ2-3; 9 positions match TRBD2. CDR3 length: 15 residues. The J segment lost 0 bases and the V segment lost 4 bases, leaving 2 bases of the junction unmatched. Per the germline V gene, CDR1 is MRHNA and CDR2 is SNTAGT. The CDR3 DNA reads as TGTGCCAGCAGTGCCCTAGCGGGAAGCACAGATACGCAGTATTTT. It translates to CASSALAGSTDTQYF.

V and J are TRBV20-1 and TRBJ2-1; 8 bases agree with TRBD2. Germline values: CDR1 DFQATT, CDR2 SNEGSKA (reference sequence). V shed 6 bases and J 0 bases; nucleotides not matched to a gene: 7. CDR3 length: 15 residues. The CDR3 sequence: CSASSGINSYNEQFF. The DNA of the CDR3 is TGCAGTGCCAGTAGCGGGATCAACTCCTACAATGAGCAGTTCTTC.

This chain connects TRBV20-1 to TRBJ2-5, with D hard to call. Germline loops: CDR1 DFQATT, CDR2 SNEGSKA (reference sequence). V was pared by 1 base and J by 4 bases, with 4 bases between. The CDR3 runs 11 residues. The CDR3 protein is CSARGAETQYF. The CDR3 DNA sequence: TGCAGTGCTAGAGGGGCAGAGACCCAGTACTTC.

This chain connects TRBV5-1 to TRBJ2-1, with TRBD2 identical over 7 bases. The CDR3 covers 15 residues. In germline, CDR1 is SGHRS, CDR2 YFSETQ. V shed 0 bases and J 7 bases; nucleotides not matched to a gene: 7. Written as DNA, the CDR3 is TGCGCCAGCAGCTTGGCAGCTAGCGGTGGGAATGAGCAGTTCTTC. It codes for CASSLAASGGNEQFF.

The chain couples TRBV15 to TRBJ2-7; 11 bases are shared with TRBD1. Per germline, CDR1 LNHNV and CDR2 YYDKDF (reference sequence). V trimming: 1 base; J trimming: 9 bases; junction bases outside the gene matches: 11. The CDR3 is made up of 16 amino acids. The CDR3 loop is CATSRGGQGASQGQYF. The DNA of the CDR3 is TGTGCCACCAGCAGAGGCGGACAGGGGGCCTCTCAAGGGCAGTACTTC.

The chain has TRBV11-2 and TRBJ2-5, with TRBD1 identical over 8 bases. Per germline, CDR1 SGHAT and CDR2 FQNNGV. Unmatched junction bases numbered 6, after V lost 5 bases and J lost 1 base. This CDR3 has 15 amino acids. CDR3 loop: CASSKDRGPQETQYF. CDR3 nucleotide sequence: TGTGCCAGCAGCAAAGACAGGGGCCCCCAAGAGACCCAGTACTTC.

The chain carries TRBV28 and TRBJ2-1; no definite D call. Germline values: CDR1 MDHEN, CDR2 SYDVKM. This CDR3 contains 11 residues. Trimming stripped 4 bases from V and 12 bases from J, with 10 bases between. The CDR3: CASSSRHGQFF. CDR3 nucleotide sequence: TGTGCCAGCAGTTCTCGACATGGGCAGTTCTTC.

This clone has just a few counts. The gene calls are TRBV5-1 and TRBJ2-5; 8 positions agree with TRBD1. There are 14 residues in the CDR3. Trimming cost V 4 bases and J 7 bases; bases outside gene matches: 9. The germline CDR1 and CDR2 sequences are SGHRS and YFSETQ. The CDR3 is CASSMGQVEGTQYF. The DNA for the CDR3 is TGCGCCAGCAGCATGGGACAGGTCGAAGGGACCCAGTACTTC.

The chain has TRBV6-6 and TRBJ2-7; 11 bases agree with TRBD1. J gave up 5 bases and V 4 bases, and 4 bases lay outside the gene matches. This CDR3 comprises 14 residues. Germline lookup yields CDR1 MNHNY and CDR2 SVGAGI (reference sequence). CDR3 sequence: CASSSGQGAHEQYF. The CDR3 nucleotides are TGTGCCAGCAGTTCCGGACAGGGGGCCCACGAGCAGTACTTC.

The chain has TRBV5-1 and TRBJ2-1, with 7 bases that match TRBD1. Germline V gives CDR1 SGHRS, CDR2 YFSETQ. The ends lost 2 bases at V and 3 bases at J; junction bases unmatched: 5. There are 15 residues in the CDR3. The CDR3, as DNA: TGCGCCAGCAGCTTAACAGGGGACAACTACAATGAGCAGTTCTTC. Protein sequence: CASSLTGDNYNEQFF.

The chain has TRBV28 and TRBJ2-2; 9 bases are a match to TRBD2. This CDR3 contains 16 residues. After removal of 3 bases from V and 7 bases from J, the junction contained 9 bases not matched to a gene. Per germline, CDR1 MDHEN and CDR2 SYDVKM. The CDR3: CASSFWAGGPNGELFF. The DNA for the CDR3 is TGTGCCAGCAGTTTCTGGGCGGGAGGGCCTAACGGGGAGCTGTTTTTT.

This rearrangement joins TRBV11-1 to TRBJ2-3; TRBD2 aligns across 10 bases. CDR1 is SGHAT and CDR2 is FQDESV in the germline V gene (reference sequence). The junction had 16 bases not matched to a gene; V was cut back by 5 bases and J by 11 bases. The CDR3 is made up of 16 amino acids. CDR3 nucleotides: TGTGCCAGCAGCCCCACGCGGCTAGCGGGAGTTGGAGAGCAGTATTTT. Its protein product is CASSPTRLAGVGEQYF.

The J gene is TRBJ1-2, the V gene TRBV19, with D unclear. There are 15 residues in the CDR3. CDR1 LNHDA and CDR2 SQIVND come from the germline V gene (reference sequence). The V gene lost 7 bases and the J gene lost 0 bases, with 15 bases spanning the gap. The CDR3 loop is CASIPSRSSNYGYTF. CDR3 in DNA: TGTGCCAGTATCCCGTCGAGGAGTTCTAACTATGGCTACACCTTC. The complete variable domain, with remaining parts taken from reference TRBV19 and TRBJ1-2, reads DGGITQSPKYLFRKEGQNVTLSCEQNLNHDAMYWYRQDPGQGLRLIYYSQIVNDFQKGDIAEGYSVSREKKESFPLTVTSAQKNPTAFYLCASIPSRSSNYGYTFGSGTRLTVV.

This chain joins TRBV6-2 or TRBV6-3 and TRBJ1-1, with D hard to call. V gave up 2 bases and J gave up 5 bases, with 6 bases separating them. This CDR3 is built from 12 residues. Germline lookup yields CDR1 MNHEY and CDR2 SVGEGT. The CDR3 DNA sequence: TGTGCCAGCAGTTACCCTACTACTGAAGCTTTCTTT. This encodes CASSYPTTEAFF.

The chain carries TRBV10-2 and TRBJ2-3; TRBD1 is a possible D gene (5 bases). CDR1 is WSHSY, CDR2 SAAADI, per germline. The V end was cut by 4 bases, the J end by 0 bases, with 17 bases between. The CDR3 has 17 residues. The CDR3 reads CASSGLSGSSSTDTQYF. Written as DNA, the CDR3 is TGCGCCAGCAGTGGGTTATCAGGGTCCTCTAGCACAGATACGCAGTATTTT.

This CDR3 is CASSYSGRGSRQFF. The CDR3 DNA reads TGTGCCAGCAGTTATTCCGGGAGGGGTTCAAGGCAGTTCTTC. The chain couples TRBV27 to TRBJ2-1; 8 nucleotides agree with TRBD2. The CDR3 is 14 amino acids. The trim removed 4 bases at V and 12 bases at J, leaving 11 bases unmatched. The V gene's germline CDR1 is MNHEY and CDR2 SMNVEV (reference sequence).

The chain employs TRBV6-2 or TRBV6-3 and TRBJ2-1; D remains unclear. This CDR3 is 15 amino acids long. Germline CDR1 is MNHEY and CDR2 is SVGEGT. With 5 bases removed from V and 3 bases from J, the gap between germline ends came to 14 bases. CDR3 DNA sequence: TGTGCCAGCAGTCCCGGCAGGTTTAACTACAATGAGCAGTTCTTC. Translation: CASSPGRFNYNEQFF.

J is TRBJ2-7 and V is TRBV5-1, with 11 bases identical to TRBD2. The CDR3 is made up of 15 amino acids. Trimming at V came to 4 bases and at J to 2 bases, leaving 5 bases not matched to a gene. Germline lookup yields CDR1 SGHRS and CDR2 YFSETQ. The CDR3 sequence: CASSPRTSGPYEQYF. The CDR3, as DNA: TGCGCCAGCAGCCCAAGGACTAGCGGGCCCTACGAGCAGTACTTC.

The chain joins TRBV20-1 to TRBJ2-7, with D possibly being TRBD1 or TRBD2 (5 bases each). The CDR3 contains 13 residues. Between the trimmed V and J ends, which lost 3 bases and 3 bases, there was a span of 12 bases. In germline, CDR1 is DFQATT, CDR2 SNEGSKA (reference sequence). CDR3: CSASEGLHYEQYF. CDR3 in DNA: TGCAGTGCTAGTGAGGGGCTACACTACGAGCAGTACTTC.

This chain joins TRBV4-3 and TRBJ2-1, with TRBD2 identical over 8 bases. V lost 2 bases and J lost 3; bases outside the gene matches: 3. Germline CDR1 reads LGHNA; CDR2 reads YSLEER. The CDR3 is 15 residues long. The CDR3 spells CASSQSGSRYNEQFF. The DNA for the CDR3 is TGCGCCAGCAGCCAAAGCGGGAGCCGCTACAATGAGCAGTTCTTC.

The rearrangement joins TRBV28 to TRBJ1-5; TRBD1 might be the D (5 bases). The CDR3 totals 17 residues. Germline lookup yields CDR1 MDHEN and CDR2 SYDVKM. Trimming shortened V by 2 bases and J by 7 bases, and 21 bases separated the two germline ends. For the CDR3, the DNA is TGTGCCAGCAGTTTACCCCCCCTTGCAGGGTTAGGGCAGCCCCAGCATTTT. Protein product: CASSLPPLAGLGQPQHF.

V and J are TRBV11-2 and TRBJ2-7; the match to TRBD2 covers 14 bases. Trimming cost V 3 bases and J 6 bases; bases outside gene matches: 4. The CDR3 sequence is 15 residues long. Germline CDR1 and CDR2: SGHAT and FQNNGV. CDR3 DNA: TGTGCCAGCAGCTTTCGACTAGCGGGGGGGATCGAGCAGTACTTC. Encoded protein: CASSFRLAGGIEQYF.